The present TCR beta chain was sequenced within a study of blood T cell repertoires in COVID-19. Whole-study context: Acute and convalescent COVID-19 specimens originated in the United States, Italy and Spain. Sample material is recorded as cDNA or gDNA derived from T cells, B-cell-depleted T cells, or PBMCs.

Under the authors' procedure: Researchers report that nucleated cell counts were estimated from reference gene primer amplification. Assay used: immunoSEQ multiplex PCR; TCRdb lists only in-frame clones, some missing. V and J calls plus clone size are reproduced from that table; the DNA served to infer D and trimming. The data show around 40,000 clones, with 79% seen just once and 20% to 30% held by the top ten. Germline CDR1 SGHTS, CDR2 YDEGEE. The length of the CDR3 is 12 residues. V was trimmed by 4 bases and J by 7 bases, leaving 8 bases between them. This chain joins TRBV5-8 and TRBJ2-2, with D tentatively TRBD2 (6 bases). The sample was peripheral blood. This clonotype was sampled from a man aged 65 to 85 with acute or convalescent COVID-19. CDR3 coding DNA: TGTGCCAGCAGCCTGCGGGGCGGGGAGCTGTTTTTT. Encoded protein: CASSLRGGELFF.